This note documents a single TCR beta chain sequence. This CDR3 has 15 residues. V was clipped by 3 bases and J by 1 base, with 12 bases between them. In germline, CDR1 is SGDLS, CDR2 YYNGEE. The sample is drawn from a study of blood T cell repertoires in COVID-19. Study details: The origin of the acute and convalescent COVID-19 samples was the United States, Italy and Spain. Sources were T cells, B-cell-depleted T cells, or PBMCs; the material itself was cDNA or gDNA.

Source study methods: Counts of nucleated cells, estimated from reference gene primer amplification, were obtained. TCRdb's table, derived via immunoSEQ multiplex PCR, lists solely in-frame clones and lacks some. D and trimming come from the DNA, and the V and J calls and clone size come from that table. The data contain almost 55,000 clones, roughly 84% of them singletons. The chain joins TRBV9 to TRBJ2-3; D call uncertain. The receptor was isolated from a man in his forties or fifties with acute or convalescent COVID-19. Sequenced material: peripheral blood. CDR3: CASSGGGRGTDTQYF. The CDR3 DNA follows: TGTGCCAGCAGCGGTGGTGGTCGGGGCACAGATACGCAGTATTTT.